These 26 T cell receptor beta chains originate from one sample sequenced in a study of T-cell reconstitution after alpha-beta-depleted transplantation in children. Unique molecular identifiers featured in how the TCRbeta library was prepared. In TCRdb, the PCR reads were re-called with MiXCR into one record per CDR3 protein. The data hold 500,000 to 650,000 distinct CDR3 sequences, with 10% to 15% observed a single time. The specimen was PBMCs, mostly from graft donor cells, collected 360 days after TCRalphabeta/CD19-depleted stem cell transplant. The receptors here all came from a male patient between 5 and 17 years old who had a stem cell transplant for acute myeloid leukemia, so the T cells may come from the graft donor.

This clonotype was detected a few times. CDR3 sequence: CASSYALRRPEQFF. The CDR3 region has the DNA TGTGCCAGCAGTTACGCCCTGCGCCGGCCTGAGCAGTTCTTC. The chain combines TRBV6-2 or TRBV6-3 with TRBJ2-1; no clear D. Germline loops: CDR1 MNHEY, CDR2 SVGEGT. There are 14 residues in the CDR3. The V end lost 2 bases, the J end lost 9 bases, and 14 bases lay between the germline ends.

This clonotype was detected many times. This chain joins TRBV15 and TRBJ2-7, with 12 bases matching TRBD2. The trim removed 1 base at V and 0 bases at J, leaving 10 bases unmatched. The germline CDR1 and CDR2 sequences are LNHNV and YYDKDF (reference sequence). This CDR3 is built from 19 residues. As DNA, the CDR3 is TGTGCCACCAGCAGAGCCCTGGGCGGACTAGCGGGGAGCTCCTACGAGCAGTACTTC. Translating gives CATSRALGGLAGSSYEQYF.

This clonotype was recorded a few times. The chain recombines TRBV11-2 with TRBJ2-1; D is unresolved. CDR1 and CDR2 from the germline V gene are SGHAT and FQNNGV. V was pared by 4 bases and J by 8 bases, with 6 bases between. This CDR3 is 11 amino acids long. This CDR3 is CASSSRDEQFF. The DNA for the CDR3 is TGTGCCAGCAGCTCCCGAGATGAGCAGTTCTTC.

This clonotype was counted ten times or more. The gene calls are TRBV12-3 or TRBV12-4 and TRBJ2-1; 13 positions agree with TRBD2. V lost 4 bases and J lost 6; bases outside the gene matches: 6. This CDR3 has 16 residues. The CDR3 reads CASSSRLAGGVNEQFF. The DNA for the CDR3 is TGTGCCAGCAGTTCCCGACTAGCGGGAGGTGTCAATGAGCAGTTCTTC.

The table lists this clonotype with many counts. The rearrangement joins TRBV20-1 to TRBJ2-5, with 8 positions matching TRBD1. V lost 2 bases and J lost 2; bases outside the gene matches: 1. Germline V gene data show CDR1 as DFQATT and CDR2 as SNEGSKA (reference sequence). This CDR3 contains 13 residues. The CDR3 bases are TGCAGTGCTAGAAGACAGGGGCAAGAGACCCAGTACTTC. As protein: CSARRQGQETQYF.

The V gene is TRBV2, the J gene TRBJ2-2; a weak D match, TRBD2 (6 bases). V lost 5 bases and J lost 3, with 25 bases in between. The germline CDR1 and CDR2 sequences are SNHLY and FYNNEI. The CDR3 has 19 amino acids. The CDR3 DNA reads TGTGCCAGCAGTTTATGTAAGGCTAGCGAACACCCGGACACCGGGGAGCTGTTTTTT. Amino acid sequence: CASSLCKASEHPDTGELFF.

The chain is built from TRBV7-3 and TRBJ1-1; perhaps TRBD1 as D (6 bases). V gave up 2 bases and J gave up 3 bases, with 13 bases separating them. Germline assignment: CDR1 SGHTA and CDR2 FQGTGA. The CDR3 length is 15 residues. CDR3 DNA: TGTGCCAGCAGCTTAGTCGGGGGCGCGTACACTGAAGCTTTCTTT. It is translated as CASSLVGGAYTEAFF.

V usage is TRBV4-3 and J usage is TRBJ2-4; 8 bases are a match to TRBD1. The length of the CDR3 is 14 residues. J lost 6 bases, V lost 2 bases, and 3 bases had no gene match. Germline CDR1 and CDR2: LGHNA and YSLEER. In nucleotides, the CDR3 is TGCGCCAGCAGCCAAATAGGGACAGGAAACATTCAGTACTTC. Translated, it gives CASSQIGTGNIQYF.

In its sample, this clonotype was seen a few times. The CDR3 here is CSATEGPYEQYF. In DNA, the CDR3 is TGCAGCGCAACGGAGGGACCCTACGAGCAGTACTTC. This sequence joins TRBV29-1 and TRBJ2-7; weak D call: TRBD2 (6 bases). Trimming shortened V by 7 bases and J by 2 bases, and 12 bases separated the two germline ends. The CDR3 is 12 residues long. Germline V gene data show CDR1 as SQVTM and CDR2 as ANQGSEA.

The J gene is TRBJ2-2, the V gene TRBV20-1; 9 bases are a match to TRBD2. Germline V gene data show CDR1 as DFQATT and CDR2 as SNEGSKA (reference sequence). This CDR3 comprises 17 residues. V was clipped by 3 bases and J by 4 bases; unmatched bases: 12. The CDR3 spells CSARKSAGGPGTGELFF. The CDR3 coding sequence is TGCAGTGCTAGGAAATCGGCGGGAGGGCCCGGCACCGGGGAGCTGTTTTTT.

The rearrangement uses TRBV20-1 and TRBJ2-7; 7 nucleotides agree with TRBD2. Germline values: CDR1 DFQATT, CDR2 SNEGSKA (reference sequence). CDR3 length: 13 residues. Germline trimming cut 7 bases from V and 1 base from J; bases unmatched to any gene: 7. The CDR3: CSGRREWSYEQYF. For the CDR3, the DNA is TGCAGTGGGCGGCGGGAGTGGTCCTACGAGCAGTACTTC.

At least ten counts were recorded for this clonotype. The chain recombines TRBV7-2 with TRBJ2-7; D gene uncertain. Germline-derived CDR1 and CDR2 are SGHTA and FQGNSA. V was cut by 2 bases and J by 5 bases, with 4 bases left in between. The CDR3 spans 11 residues. CDR3 sequence: CASSLLDEQYF. As DNA, the CDR3 is TGTGCCAGCAGCTTATTGGACGAGCAGTACTTC.

The chain employs TRBV5-6 and TRBJ2-3; D unresolved. This CDR3 spans 12 amino acids. Trimming stripped 4 bases from V and 8 bases from J, with 11 bases between. The germline CDR1 and CDR2 sequences are SGHDT and YYEEEE. Here the CDR3 DNA reads TGTGCCAGCAGCCCGACGAAGGGTACGCAGTATTTT. Translated, it gives CASSPTKGTQYF.

In this sample, this clonotype turned up a few times. The gene calls are TRBV24-1 and TRBJ2-3; D remains unclear. Germline V gene sequence: CDR1 KGHDR, CDR2 SFDVKD. CDR3 size: 13 residues. V lost 4 bases, J lost 2 bases, and 6 bases lay in between. The CDR3 spells CATSDLSTDTQYF. In nucleotides, the CDR3 is TGTGCCACCAGTGACCTTTCCACAGATACGCAGTATTTT.

This clonotype was seen more than once but under ten times. The rearrangement uses TRBV20-1 and TRBJ2-1; 7 nucleotides align to TRBD2. This CDR3 is built from 17 residues. CDR1 DFQATT and CDR2 SNEGSKA come from the germline V gene (reference sequence). V lost 3 bases and J lost 8; bases outside the gene matches: 19. The CDR3 nucleotides read TGCAGTGCTAGTATCCCCGGGACTACATATTACGAGGATGAGCAGTTCTTC. Its protein is CSASIPGTTYYEDEQFF.

In its sample, this clonotype was seen a few times. The chain links TRBV7-3 to TRBJ2-1, with D possibly called TRBD1 or TRBD2 (6 bases each). Trimming pared 1 base from V and 3 bases from J, leaving 13 bases between. Germline CDR1 and CDR2: SGHTA and FQGTGA. The CDR3 loop spans 16 amino acids. The CDR3 loop reads CASSLIGGSGYNEQFF. CDR3 nucleotide sequence: TGTGCCAGCAGCTTAATAGGGGGGTCGGGCTACAATGAGCAGTTCTTC.

The chain combines TRBV7-8 with TRBJ2-1; D assignment may be TRBD1 or TRBD2 (6 bases each). Germline V lookup: CDR1 SGHVS, CDR2 FQNEAQ. This CDR3 spans 15 amino acids. The germline V and J ends were trimmed by 5 bases and 4 bases, with 15 bases remaining between them. The CDR3 sequence is CASSPKQGTYNEQFF. The CDR3 coding sequence is TGTGCCAGCAGCCCCAAGCAGGGGACTTACAATGAGCAGTTCTTC.

This clonotype was seen a few times. V usage is TRBV20-1 and J usage is TRBJ1-2; 8 bases map to TRBD1. V gave up 1 base and J gave up 5 bases; unmatched junction bases: 12. CDR1 is DFQATT, CDR2 SNEGSKA, per germline (reference sequence). This CDR3 comprises 16 residues. The CDR3 loop reads CSARVSGGGEGYGYTF. The CDR3 DNA follows: TGCAGTGCTAGAGTTTCAGGGGGCGGTGAGGGGTATGGCTACACCTTC.

The V call is TRBV27, the J call TRBJ2-5; D might be TRBD2 (6 bases). With 1 base removed from V and 4 bases from J, the gap between germline ends came to 13 bases. CDR1 MNHEY and CDR2 SMNVEV come from the germline V gene (reference sequence). CDR3 length equals 15 residues. CDR3 nucleotides: TGTGCCAGCAGTTTATGGGGCTCGGGAGCAGAGACCCAGTACTTC. Its translation: CASSLWGSGAETQYF.

As DNA, the CDR3 is TGTGCCAGCAGCCGCCCACGGGCAGGAACTCAAGAGACCCAGTACTTC. This translates into CASSRPRAGTQETQYF. The chain carries TRBV14 and TRBJ2-5; D is uncertain. Germline V gives CDR1 SGHDN, CDR2 FVKESK. The CDR3 runs to 16 residues. The V gene lost 4 bases and the J gene lost 2 bases, with 17 bases spanning the gap.

This rearrangement joins TRBV5-1 to TRBJ2-7, with D hard to call. Germline CDR1 is SGHRS and CDR2 is YFSETQ. The ends were cut back, 4 bases at V and 3 bases at J, with 14 bases in the middle. The CDR3 loop spans 14 amino acids. CDR3 sequence: CASSPQGIHYEQYF. For the CDR3, the DNA is TGCGCCAGCAGCCCCCAAGGGATCCACTACGAGCAGTACTTC.

The DNA for the CDR3 is TGTGCCAGCAGCGCTAGCGGGAGCATCGGCAATGAGCAGTTCTTC. Translation: CASSASGSIGNEQFF. The V and J genes are TRBV9 and TRBJ2-1; 10 bases map to TRBD2. Germline-derived CDR1 and CDR2 are SGDLS and YYNGEE. There are 15 residues in the CDR3. Trimming at V came to 3 bases and at J to 6 bases, leaving 6 bases not matched to a gene.

This clonotype was picked up many times. The chain links TRBV7-8 to TRBJ1-1; TRBD1 is a possible D gene (5 bases). V dropped 8 bases and J dropped 3 bases, with 16 bases sitting between them. Germline lookup yields CDR1 SGHVS and CDR2 FQNEAQ. This CDR3 contains 14 residues. CDR3 sequence (DNA): TGTGCCAGCTTTTCGGGACTCCTTTACACTGAAGCTTTCTTT. Translating it yields CASFSGLLYTEAFF.

The sample holds a few counts of this clonotype. The V and J genes are TRBV20-1 and TRBJ2-1; no firm D call. The V end lost 8 bases, the J end lost 10 bases, and 15 bases lay between the germline ends. Germline-derived CDR1 and CDR2 are DFQATT and SNEGSKA (reference sequence). CDR3 length: 11 amino acids. Written as DNA, the CDR3 is TGCAGTACACGGACGATTCAAGAGCAGTTCTTC. Translation: CSTRTIQEQFF.

This clonotype has only a few counts. The V gene is TRBV29-1, the J gene TRBJ2-3, with D possibly being TRBD1 or TRBD2 (5 bases each). Trimming shortened V by 8 bases and J by 8 bases, and 20 bases separated the two germline ends. Germline V gene data show CDR1 as SQVTM and CDR2 as ANQGSEA. This CDR3 is 13 amino acids long. Here the CDR3 reads CSFTTPFGTTQYF. The CDR3 DNA follows: TGCAGCTTCACCACCCCCTTTGGGACTACGCAGTATTTT.

The V gene is TRBV20-1, the J gene TRBJ2-7; 7 bases align to TRBD2. This CDR3 has 15 residues. Trimming cost V 6 bases and J 4 bases; bases outside gene matches: 15. Germline loops: CDR1 DFQATT, CDR2 SNEGSKA (reference sequence). In DNA, the CDR3 is TGCAGTGCCCAAGCTCGGTCTGCGGGAGCGTACGAGCAGTACTTC. Amino acids: CSAQARSAGAYEQYF.